The text below deals with one T cell receptor (beta chain). This record belongs to a study of blood T cell repertoires in COVID-19. At the level of the study: Italy, Spain and the United States were the sources of the convalescent and acute COVID-19 samples. PBMCs, B-cell-depleted T cells, or T cells provided the cDNA or gDNA that made up the material.

Methods used by the authors: Estimated nucleated cell counts came from reference gene primer amplification. Measured with immunoSEQ multiplex PCR; TCRdb has only the in-frame clones, and not every one. Clonal size and the V and J genes are those of that table, whereas D and trimming came from the DNA. Of 300,000 to 350,000 clones in the sample, around 90% were seen once. This TCR was sampled from an older woman with COVID-19, enrolled during active disease. The sample taken for sequencing was peripheral blood.

For the CDR3, the DNA is TGTGCCAGCTCTTCGACCCGAGCGGGCAATCAGCCCCAGCATTTT. Its protein is CASSSTRAGNQPQHF. V gene TRBV18 combines with J gene TRBJ1-5; D is uncertain. The germline gives CDR1 KGHSH, CDR2 LQKENI. The CDR3 sequence is 15 residues long. V was trimmed by 6 bases and J by 2 bases, leaving 14 bases between them.